Detailed here is one T cell receptor beta chain. Division of CD4+ cells produced a CD45RA+ naive subset and a CD45RA-negative memory subset. These data originate in a study of shared clonotypes between healthy human individuals. Using immunoSEQ multiplex PCR, the repertoire was profiled, and TCRdb retains in-frame clones only, with some absent. The sample contains a few million clones, more than 80% of which appear only once. The sequence came from a man between 18 and 29 years old in good health. Some clones in this sample may be carry-over from other donors' samples. Sequencing input: naive CD4+ T cells from PBMCs. Subset reported: CD45RA+ positively selected.

CDR3 nucleotide sequence: TGTGCCAGCAGCCCCCGCGGAGACAATGAGCAGTTCTTC. The encoded protein is CASSPRGDNEQFF. This chain connects TRBV7-9 to TRBJ2-1; D is unresolved. The V gene's germline CDR1 is SEHNR and CDR2 FQNEAQ (reference sequence). V gave up 5 bases and J gave up 5 bases, with 10 bases separating them. The CDR3 loop spans 13 amino acids.